This T cell receptor (beta chain) was recorded in a study of technical replicates of blood from a handful of donors. TCRdb's table, derived via immunoSEQ multiplex PCR, lists solely in-frame clones and lacks some. Of about 80,000 clones in the sample, 80% to 95% were seen once. The CDR3 sequence is 14 residues long. Germline-derived CDR1 and CDR2 are SGHDT and YYEEEE. The ends were cut back, 4 bases at V and 8 bases at J, with 16 bases in the middle. This chain joins TRBV5-6 and TRBJ2-4; no firm D call. Sequenced material: T cells isolated from PBMCs. This clonotype was sampled from a human donor in good health. CDR3 coding DNA: TGTGCCAGCAGCCCGACTCTATACGAAGACATTCAGTACTTC. Translated, it gives CASSPTLYEDIQYF. The variable domain in full, with the rest retrieved from reference TRBV5-6 and TRBJ2-4, is DAGVTQSPTHLIKTRGQQVTLRCSPKSGHDTVSWYQQALGQGPQFIFQYYEEEERQRGNFPDRFSGHQFPNYSSELNVNALLLGDSALYLCASSPTLYEDIQYFGAGTRLSVL.